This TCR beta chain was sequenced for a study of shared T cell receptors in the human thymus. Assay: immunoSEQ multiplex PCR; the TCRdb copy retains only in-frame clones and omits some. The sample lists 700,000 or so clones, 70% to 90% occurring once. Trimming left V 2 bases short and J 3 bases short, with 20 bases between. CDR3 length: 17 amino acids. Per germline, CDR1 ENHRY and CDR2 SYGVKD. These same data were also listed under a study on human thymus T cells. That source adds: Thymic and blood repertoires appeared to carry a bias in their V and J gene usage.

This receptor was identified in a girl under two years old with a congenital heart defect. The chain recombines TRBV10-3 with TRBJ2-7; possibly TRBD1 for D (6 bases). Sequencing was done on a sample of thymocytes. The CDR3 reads CAISELPQGRVDYEQYF. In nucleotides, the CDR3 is TGTGCCATCAGTGAGCTCCCACAGGGACGAGTCGACTACGAGCAGTACTTC.